This T cell receptor (beta chain) was found in a study of human T cells and chemical hapten exposure. Study conclusions and caveats: Healthy people's immune response may differ from that of the donors, who had alopecia. A positive correlation with patch test score was found for PT1 expanded TCR counts. Expanded TCRs clustered into significantly more large CDR3 similarity groups than controls, the analysis revealed.

This clonotype was observed many times. Antigen specificity is unknown. The CDR3 has 14 amino acids. Trimming shortened V by 6 bases and J by 4 bases, and 15 bases separated the two germline ends. Time point: pre-sensitization, week 0. Treatment meaning: therapeutic diphenylcyclopropenone sensitization with weekly scalp DPC. One entry per CDR3 protein results from TCRdb running MiXCR on the RACE reads. The table records a few hundred thousand distinct CDR3 sequences, about 5.4% of them present only once. The rearrangement links TRBV12-3 or TRBV12-4 to TRBJ1-1, with D unclear. The TCR sequence derives from a young woman with alopecia areata. Some clones in this sample may be carry-over from other donors' samples. The sequencing used whole blood, collected in connection with sensitization to the hapten diphenylcyclopropenone (DPC). DNA of the CDR3: TGTGCCAGCAGGCCAATCCAGGATCCCACTGAAGCTTTCTTT. Amino acids: CASRPIQDPTEAFF.